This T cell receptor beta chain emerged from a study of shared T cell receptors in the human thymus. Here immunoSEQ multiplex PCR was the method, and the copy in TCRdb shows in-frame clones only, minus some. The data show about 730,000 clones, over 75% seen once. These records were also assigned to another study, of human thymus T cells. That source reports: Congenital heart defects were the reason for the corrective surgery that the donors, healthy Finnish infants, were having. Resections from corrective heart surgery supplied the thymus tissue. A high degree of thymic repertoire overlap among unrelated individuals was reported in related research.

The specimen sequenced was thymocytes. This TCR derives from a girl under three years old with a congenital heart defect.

In DNA form, the CDR3 reads TGTGCCAGCAGTGAAAGTCTTGGGCGTCAGGCGGGACAGGGGAGGAGGTATGGCTACACCTTC. This translates into CASSESLGRQAGQGRRYGYTF. V and J are TRBV2 and TRBJ1-2; TRBD1 matches at 10 bases. Trimming removed 2 bases from V and 5 bases from J; junction bases left unmatched: 23. This CDR3 comprises 21 residues. CDR1 and CDR2 from the germline V gene are SNHLY and FYNNEI.